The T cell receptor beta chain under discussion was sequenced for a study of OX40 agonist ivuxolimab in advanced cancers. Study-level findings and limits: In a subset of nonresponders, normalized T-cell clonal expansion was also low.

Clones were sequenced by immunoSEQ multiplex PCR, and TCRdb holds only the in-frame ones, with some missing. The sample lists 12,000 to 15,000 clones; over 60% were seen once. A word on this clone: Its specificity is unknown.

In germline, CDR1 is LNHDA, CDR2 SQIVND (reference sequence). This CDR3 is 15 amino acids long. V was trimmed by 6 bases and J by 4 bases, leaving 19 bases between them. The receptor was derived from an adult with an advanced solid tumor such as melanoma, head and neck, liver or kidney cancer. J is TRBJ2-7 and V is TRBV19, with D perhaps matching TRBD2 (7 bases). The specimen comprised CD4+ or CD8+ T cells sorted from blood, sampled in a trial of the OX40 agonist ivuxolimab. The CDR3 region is CASSEIQGGEYEQYF. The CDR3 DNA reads TGTGCCAGTAGCGAAATACAGGGAGGGGAGTACGAGCAGTACTTC.